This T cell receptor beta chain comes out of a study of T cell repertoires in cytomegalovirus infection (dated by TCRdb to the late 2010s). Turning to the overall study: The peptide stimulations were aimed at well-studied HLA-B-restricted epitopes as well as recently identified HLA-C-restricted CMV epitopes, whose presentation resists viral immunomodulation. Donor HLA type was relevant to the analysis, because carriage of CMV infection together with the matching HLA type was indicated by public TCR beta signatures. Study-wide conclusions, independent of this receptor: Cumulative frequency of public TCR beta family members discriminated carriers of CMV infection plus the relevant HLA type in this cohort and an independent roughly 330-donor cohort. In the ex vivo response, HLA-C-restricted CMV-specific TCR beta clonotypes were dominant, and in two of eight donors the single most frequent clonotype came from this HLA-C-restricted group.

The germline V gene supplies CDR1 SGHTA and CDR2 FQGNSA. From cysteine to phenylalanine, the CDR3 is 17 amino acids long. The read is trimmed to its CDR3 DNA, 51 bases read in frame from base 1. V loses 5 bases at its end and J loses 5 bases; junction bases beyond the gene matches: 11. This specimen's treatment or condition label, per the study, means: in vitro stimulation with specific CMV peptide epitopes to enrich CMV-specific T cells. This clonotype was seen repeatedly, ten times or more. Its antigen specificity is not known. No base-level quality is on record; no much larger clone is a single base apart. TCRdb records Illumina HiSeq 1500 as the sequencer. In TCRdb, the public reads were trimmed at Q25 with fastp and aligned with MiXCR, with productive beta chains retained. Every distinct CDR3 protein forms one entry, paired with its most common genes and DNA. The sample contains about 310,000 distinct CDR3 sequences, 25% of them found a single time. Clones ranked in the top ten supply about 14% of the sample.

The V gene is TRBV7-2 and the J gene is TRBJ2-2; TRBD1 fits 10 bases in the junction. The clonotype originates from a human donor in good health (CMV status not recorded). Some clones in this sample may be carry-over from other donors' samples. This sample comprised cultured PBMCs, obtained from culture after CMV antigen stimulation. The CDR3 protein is CASSPDRGSFGTGELFF. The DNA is TGTGCCAGCAGCCCGGACAGGGGGAGTTTCGGAACCGGGGAGCTGTTTTTT.